Here is one TCR beta chain with its context. Its antigen is not known. Construction of the TCRbeta library involved unique molecular identifiers. From the PCR reads, TCRdb called clonotypes with MiXCR, one entry per CDR3 protein. There are a few hundred thousand distinct CDR3 sequences in the sample; roughly 30% occur only once, and approximately 33% lies in the top ten. The data belong to a study of T-cell reconstitution after alpha-beta-depleted transplantation in children. Study results and caveats: T-cell counts and diversity were attributed mostly to newly produced T cells one year after transplant. Some patients showed high day-60 TCRbeta diversity, which derived from surviving recipient T cells and thymic progenitors. As was reported, about two months after transplant, alpha-beta T cells came from several hundred expanded graft clones.

The origin of this receptor is a boy under three years old with Wiskott-Aldrich syndrome, due to receive a stem cell transplant. This specimen was PBMCs, taken before TCRalphabeta/CD19-depleted stem cell transplant.

The CDR3 loop reads CSVERNSQETQYF. CDR3 nucleotide sequence: TGCAGCGTTGAAAGGAACAGCCAAGAGACCCAGTACTTC. The rearrangement uses TRBV29-1 and TRBJ2-5; no reliable D call. Trimming took off 2 bases at V and 1 base at J, with 8 bases between the two ends. CDR1 and CDR2 (germline): SQVTM, ANQGSEA. CDR3 length equals 13 residues. Full variable domain (missing parts from reference TRBV29-1 and TRBJ2-5): SAVISQKPSRDICQRGTSLTIQCQVDSQVTMMFWYRQQPGQSLTLIATANQGSEATYESGFVIDKFPISRPNLTFSTLTVSNMSPEDSSIYLCSVERNSQETQYFGPGTRLLVL.